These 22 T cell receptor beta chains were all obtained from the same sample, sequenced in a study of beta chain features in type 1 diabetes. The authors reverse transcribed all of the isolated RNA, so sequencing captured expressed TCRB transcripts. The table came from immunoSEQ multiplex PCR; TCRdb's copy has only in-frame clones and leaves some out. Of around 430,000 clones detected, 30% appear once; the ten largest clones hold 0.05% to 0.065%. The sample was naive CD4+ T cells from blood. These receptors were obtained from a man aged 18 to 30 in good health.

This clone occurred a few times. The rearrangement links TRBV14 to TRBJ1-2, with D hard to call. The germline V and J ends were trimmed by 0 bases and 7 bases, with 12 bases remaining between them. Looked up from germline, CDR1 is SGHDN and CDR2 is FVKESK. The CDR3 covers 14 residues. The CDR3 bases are TGTGCCAGCAGCCAAGAGAGAACCATCAGTGGCTACACCTTC. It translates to CASSQERTISGYTF.

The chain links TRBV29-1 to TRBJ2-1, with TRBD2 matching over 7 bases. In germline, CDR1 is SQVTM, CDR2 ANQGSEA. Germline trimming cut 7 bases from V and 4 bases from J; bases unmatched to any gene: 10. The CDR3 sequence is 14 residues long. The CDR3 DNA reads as TGCAGCGCCCCTTCTGTGGGAGGGTACAATGAGCAGTTCTTC. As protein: CSAPSVGGYNEQFF.

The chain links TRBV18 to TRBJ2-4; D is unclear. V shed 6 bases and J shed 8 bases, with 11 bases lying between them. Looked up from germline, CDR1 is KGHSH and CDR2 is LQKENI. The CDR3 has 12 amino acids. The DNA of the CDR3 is TGTGCCAGCTCGTACCAAGAGGACATTCAGTACTTC. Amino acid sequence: CASSYQEDIQYF.

CDR3 in amino acids: CASSYLRLASYNEQFF. Here the CDR3 DNA reads TGCGCCAGCAGCTACCTACGCCTAGCCTCATACAATGAGCAGTTCTTC. The rearrangement uses TRBV5-1 and TRBJ2-1; D possibly corresponds to TRBD2 (5 bases). The V end was cut by 3 bases, the J end by 4 bases, with 17 bases between. CDR3 length: 16 residues. Germline V lookup: CDR1 SGHRS, CDR2 YFSETQ.

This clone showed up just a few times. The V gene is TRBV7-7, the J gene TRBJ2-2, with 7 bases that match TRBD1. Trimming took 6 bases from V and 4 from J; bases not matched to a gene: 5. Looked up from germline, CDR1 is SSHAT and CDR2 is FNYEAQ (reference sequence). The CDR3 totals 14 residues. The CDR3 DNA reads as TGTGCCAGCAGTTTGACAGGGCCCACCGGGGAGCTGTTTTTT. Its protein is CASSLTGPTGELFF.

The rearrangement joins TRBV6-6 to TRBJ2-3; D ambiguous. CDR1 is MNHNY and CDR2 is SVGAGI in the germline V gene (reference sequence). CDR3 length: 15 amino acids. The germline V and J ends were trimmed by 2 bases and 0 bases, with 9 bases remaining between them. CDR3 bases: TGTGCCAGCAGTTACGGGCAGAGTAGCACAGATACGCAGTATTTT. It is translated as CASSYGQSSTDTQYF.

CDR3: CASSDRARGDTQYF. The CDR3 DNA reads TGTGCCAGCAGCGACCGGGCCCGAGGGGATACGCAGTATTTT. V and J are TRBV5-4 and TRBJ2-3; the D gene is possibly TRBD2 (5 bases). Trimming left V 4 bases short and J 6 bases short, with 15 bases between. In germline, CDR1 is SGHNT, CDR2 YYREEE (reference sequence). The CDR3 loop spans 14 amino acids.

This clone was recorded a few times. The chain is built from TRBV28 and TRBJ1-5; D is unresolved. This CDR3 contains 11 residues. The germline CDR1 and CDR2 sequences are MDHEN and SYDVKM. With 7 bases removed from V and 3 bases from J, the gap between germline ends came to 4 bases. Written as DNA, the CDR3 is TGTGCCAGCAAGGACAATCAGCCCCAGCATTTT. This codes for CASKDNQPQHF.

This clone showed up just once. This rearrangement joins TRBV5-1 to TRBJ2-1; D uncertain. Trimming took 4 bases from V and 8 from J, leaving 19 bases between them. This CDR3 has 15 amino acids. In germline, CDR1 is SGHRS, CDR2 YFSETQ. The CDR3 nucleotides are TGCGCCAGCAGCGCGTATAAGGGAACCACCCATGAGCAGTTCTTC. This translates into CASSAYKGTTHEQFF.

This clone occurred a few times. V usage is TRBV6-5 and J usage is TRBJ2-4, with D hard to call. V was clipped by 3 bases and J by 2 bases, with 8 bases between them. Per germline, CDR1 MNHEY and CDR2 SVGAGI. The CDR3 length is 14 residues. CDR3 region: CASSYRMSKNIQYF. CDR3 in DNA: TGTGCCAGCAGTTATAGAATGTCCAAAAACATTCAGTACTTC.

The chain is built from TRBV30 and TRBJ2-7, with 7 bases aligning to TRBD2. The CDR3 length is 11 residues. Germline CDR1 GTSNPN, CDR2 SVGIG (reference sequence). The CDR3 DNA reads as TGTGGCCTTGGGAGGGGTTACGAGCAGTACTTC. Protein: CGLGRGYEQYF.

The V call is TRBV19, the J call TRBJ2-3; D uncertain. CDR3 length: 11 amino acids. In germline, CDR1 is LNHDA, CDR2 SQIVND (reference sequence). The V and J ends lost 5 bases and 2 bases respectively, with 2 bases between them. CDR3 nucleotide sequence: TGTGCCAGTAGTCCCACAGATACGCAGTATTTT. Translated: CASSPTDTQYF.

The CDR3 nucleotides read TGTGCCAGCAGCACTAGGGGTCTCGGCAATGAGCAGTTCTTC. This sequence encodes CASSTRGLGNEQFF. The rearrangement uses TRBV25-1 and TRBJ2-1; D is possibly TRBD1 or TRBD2 (5 bases each). Trimming shortened V by 6 bases and J by 6 bases, and 15 bases separated the two germline ends. This CDR3 is built from 14 residues. Germline V gene sequence: CDR1 MGHDK, CDR2 SYGVNS.

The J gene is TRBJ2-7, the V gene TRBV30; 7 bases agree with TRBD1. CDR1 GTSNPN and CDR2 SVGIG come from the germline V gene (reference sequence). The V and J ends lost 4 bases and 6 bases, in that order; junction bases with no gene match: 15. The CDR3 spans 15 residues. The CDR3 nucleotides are TGTGCCTGGACCCGCATACAGGGGATGTCGCGCGAGCAGTACTTC. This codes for CAWTRIQGMSREQYF.

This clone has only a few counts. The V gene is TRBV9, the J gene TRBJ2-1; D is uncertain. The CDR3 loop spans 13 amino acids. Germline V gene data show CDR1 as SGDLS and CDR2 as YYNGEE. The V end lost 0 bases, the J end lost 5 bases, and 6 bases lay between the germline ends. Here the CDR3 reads CASSVDSHNEQFF. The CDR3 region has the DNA TGTGCCAGCAGCGTAGATAGCCACAATGAGCAGTTCTTC. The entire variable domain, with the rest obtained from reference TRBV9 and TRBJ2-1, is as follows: DSGVTQTPKHLITATGQRVTLRCSPRSGDLSVYWYQQSLDQGLQFLIQYYNGEERAKGNILERFSAQQFPDLHSELNLSSLELGDSALYFCASSVDSHNEQFFGPGTRLTVL.

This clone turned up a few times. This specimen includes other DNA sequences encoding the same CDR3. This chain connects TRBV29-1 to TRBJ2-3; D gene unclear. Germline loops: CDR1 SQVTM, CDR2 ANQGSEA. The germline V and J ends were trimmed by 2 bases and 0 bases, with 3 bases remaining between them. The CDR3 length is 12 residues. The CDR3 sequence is CSVEPSTDTQYF. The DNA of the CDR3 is TGCAGCGTTGAACCCAGCACAGATACGCAGTATTTT.

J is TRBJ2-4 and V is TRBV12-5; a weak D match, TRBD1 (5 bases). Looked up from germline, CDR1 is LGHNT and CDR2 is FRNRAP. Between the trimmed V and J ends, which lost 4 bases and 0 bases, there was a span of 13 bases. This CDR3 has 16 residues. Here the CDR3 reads CASGSPLGLAKNIQYF. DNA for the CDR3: TGTGCTAGTGGTTCACCACTGGGGCTAGCCAAAAACATTCAGTACTTC.

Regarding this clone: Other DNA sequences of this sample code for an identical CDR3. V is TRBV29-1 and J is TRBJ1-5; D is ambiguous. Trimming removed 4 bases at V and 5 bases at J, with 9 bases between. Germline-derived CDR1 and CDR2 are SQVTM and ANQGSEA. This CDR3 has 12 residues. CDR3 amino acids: CSVGDGYQPQHF. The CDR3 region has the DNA TGCAGCGTTGGGGATGGTTATCAGCCCCAGCATTTT.

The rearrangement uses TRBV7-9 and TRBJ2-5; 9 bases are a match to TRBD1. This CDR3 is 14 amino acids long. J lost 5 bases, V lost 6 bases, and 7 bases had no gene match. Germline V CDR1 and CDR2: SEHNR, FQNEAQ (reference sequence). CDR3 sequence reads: CASRAQGARETQYF. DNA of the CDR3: TGTGCCAGCAGGGCACAGGGGGCGAGGGAGACCCAGTACTTC.

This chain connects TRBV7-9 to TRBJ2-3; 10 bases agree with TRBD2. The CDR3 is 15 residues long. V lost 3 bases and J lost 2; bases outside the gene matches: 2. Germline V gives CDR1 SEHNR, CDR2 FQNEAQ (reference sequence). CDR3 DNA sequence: TGTGCCAGCAGCTTGACTAGCGGGTACACAGATACGCAGTATTTT. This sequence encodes CASSLTSGYTDTQYF. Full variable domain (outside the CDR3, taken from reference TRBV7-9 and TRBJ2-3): DTGVSQNPRHKITKRGQNVTFRCDPISEHNRLYWYRQTLGQGPEFLTYFQNEAQLEKSRLLSDRFSAERPKGSFSTLEIQRTEQGDSAMYLCASSLTSGYTDTQYFGPGTRLTVL.

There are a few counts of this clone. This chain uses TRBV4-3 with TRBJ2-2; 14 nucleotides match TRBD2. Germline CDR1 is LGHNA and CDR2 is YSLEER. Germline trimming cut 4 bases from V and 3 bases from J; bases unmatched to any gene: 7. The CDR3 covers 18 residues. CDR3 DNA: TGCGCCAGCAGCCGCCGACTAGCGGGAGGGCCTTACACCGGGGAGCTGTTTTTT. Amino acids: CASSRRLAGGPYTGELFF.

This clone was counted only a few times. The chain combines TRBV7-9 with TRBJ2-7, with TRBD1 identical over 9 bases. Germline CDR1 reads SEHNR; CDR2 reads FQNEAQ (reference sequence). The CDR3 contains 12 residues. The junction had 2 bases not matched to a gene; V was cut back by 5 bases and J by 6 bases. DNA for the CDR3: TGTGCCAGCAGCCGGACAGGGGTCGAGCAGTACTTC. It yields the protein CASSRTGVEQYF.